These T cell receptor beta chains were read from a single sample in a study of T cells in Graves' hyperthyroidism and ophthalmopathy. TCRdb reprocessed the multiplex PCR reads with MiXCR, giving one entry per CDR3 protein. The top ten clones hold approximately 11% of a sample with 300,000 to 400,000 distinct CDR3 sequences, approximately 15% of them seen once. The sample taken for sequencing was blood. Receptors were obtained from a woman in her sixties with Graves' hyperthyroidism. CDR3s include the opening cysteine and the closing phenylalanine or tryptophan. D genes are given only for firm matches. Only some rows state a clone size, as once, few, many or a class for expanded clones.

many	.	TRBJ1-5	TRBV4-1	CASSQAVQLNQPQHF	TGCGCCAGCAGCCAAGCTGTACAGCTCAATCAGCCCCAGCATTTT
.	TRBD2	TRBJ2-2	TRBV5-1	CASSGTITGELFF	TGCGCCAGCAGTGGGACTATCACCGGGGAGCTGTTTTTT
.	TRBD1	TRBJ2-3	TRBV28	CASIPGQGVPDTQYF	TGTGCCAGCATTCCGGGACAGGGCGTCCCAGATACGCAGTATTTT
many	TRBD1	TRBJ2-1	TRBV5-1	CASGQGSGNEQFF	TGCGCCAGCGGACAGGGTTCGGGAAATGAGCAGTTCTTC
many	.	TRBJ2-1	TRBV3-1	CASSQRALVNEQFF	TGTGCCAGCAGCCAACGGGCACTAGTTAATGAGCAGTTCTTC
many	.	TRBJ1-3	TRBV11-3	CASSLWRGGGNTIYF	TGTGCCAGCAGCTTATGGAGAGGGGGTGGAAACACCATATATTTT
.	.	TRBJ2-1	TRBV12-3/TRBV12-4	CASSGPIGPKFF	TGTGCCAGCAGTGGCCCTATCGGCCCCAAGTTCTTC
.	TRBD1	TRBJ1-2	TRBV5-4	CASSLVTGVKYGYTF	TGTGCCAGCAGCTTGGTAACAGGGGTAAAATATGGCTACACCTTC
many	TRBD2	TRBJ2-1	TRBV3-1	CASSQESRRPSGRYNEQFF	TGTGCCAGCAGCCAAGAATCGAGGCGGCCTAGCGGGAGATACAATGAGCAGTTCTTC
many	.	TRBJ2-7	TRBV7-9	CASSLPGSVPEQYF	TGTGCCAGCAGCTTACCGGGATCCGTACCCGAGCAGTACTTC
.	.	TRBJ1-2	TRBV28	CASSFSGAGYGYTF	TGTGCCAGCAGTTTTTCGGGGGCTGGCTATGGCTACACCTTC
many	TRBD2	TRBJ2-3	TRBV3-1	CASSHPSGRAPADTQYF	TGTGCCAGCAGCCACCCCAGCGGGAGGGCCCCAGCAGATACGCAGTATTTT
many	.	TRBJ2-7	TRBV20-1	CSGSGTGYNEQYF	TGCAGTGGTAGCGGGACAGGGTACAACGAGCAGTACTTC
many	.	TRBJ2-7	TRBV3-1	CASSHRSEQYF	TGTGCCAGCAGCCATAGGTCCGAGCAGTACTTC
few	TRBD1	TRBJ2-3	TRBV29-1	CSVSQGASTDTQYF	TGCAGCGTCTCACAGGGGGCCAGCACAGATACGCAGTATTTT
few	TRBD1	TRBJ1-2	TRBV6-1	CASSEPGQGSGYGYTF	TGTGCCAGCAGTGAACCTGGACAGGGGTCTGGCTATGGCTACACCTTC
many	.	TRBJ1-4	TRBV28	CASSSGVQEKLFF	TGTGCCAGCAGTTCAGGGGTCCAGGAAAAACTGTTTTTT
many	TRBD2	TRBJ2-7	TRBV29-1	CSGSSGLAYEQYF	TGCAGCGGATCTAGCGGTCTGGCCTACGAGCAGTACTTC
few	TRBD2	TRBJ2-2	TRBV7-9	CASSLGRTSGSPGELFF	TGTGCCAGCAGCTTGGGGAGGACTAGCGGGAGTCCCGGGGAGCTGTTTTTT
many	.	TRBJ2-3	TRBV12-3/TRBV12-4	CASSSIALADTQYF	TGTGCCAGCAGTTCCATCGCCCTGGCGGATACGCAGTATTTT
many	.	TRBJ1-2	TRBV2	CASSIHGPYGYTF	TGTGCCAGCAGTATACACGGTCCCTATGGCTACACCTTC
many	.	TRBJ2-3	TRBV12-3/TRBV12-4	CASSLRRVWGGTTDTQYF	TGTGCCAGCAGTTTAAGGAGGGTATGGGGCGGGACCACAGATACGCAGTATTTT
.	TRBD1	TRBJ2-7	TRBV20-1	CSAPTGASYEQYF	TGCAGTGCTCCTACAGGGGCTTCCTACGAGCAGTACTTC
many	TRBD2	TRBJ2-1	TRBV20-1	CSARVAGAYNEQFF	TGCAGTGCTAGAGTAGCGGGGGCCTACAATGAGCAGTTCTTC
many	.	TRBJ2-1	TRBV3-1	CASSHQYNEQFF	TGTGCCAGCAGCCATCAGTACAATGAGCAGTTCTTC
many	.	TRBJ1-1	TRBV6-1	CASSLKQGNTEAFF	TGTGCCAGCAGTCTTAAACAGGGGAACACTGAAGCTTTCTTT
many	.	TRBJ1-5	TRBV28	CASSLTAHNQPQHF	TGTGCCAGCAGTTTAACTGCCCACAATCAGCCCCAGCATTTT
many	.	TRBJ2-1	TRBV28	CASSFLPRDEQFF	TGTGCCAGCAGTTTTCTCCCCCGGGATGAGCAGTTCTTC
many	TRBD1	TRBJ2-3	TRBV29-1	CSVENRGDGTDTQYF	TGCAGCGTAGAGAACAGGGGAGACGGCACAGATACGCAGTATTTT
few	.	TRBJ1-1	TRBV19	CASRRDSGGNMNTEAFF	TGTGCCAGTAGAAGAGACAGCGGAGGTAACATGAACACTGAAGCTTTCTTT
.	.	TRBJ1-1	TRBV6-1	CGTQGNTEAFF	TGTGGCACACAGGGGAACACTGAAGCTTTCTTT
few	.	TRBJ1-2	TRBV5-6	CASSFFPMGANYGYTF	TGTGCCAGCAGCTTTTTTCCAATGGGCGCTAACTATGGCTACACCTTC
many	TRBD1	TRBJ2-5	TRBV11-3	CASNPTGVETQYF	TGTGCCAGCAACCCGACAGGGGTGGAGACCCAGTACTTC
many	TRBD1	TRBJ1-1	TRBV3-1	CASSILQGHTEAFF	TGTGCCAGCAGCATATTACAGGGGCACACTGAAGCTTTCTTT
many	TRBD1	TRBJ1-5	TRBV7-2	CASSYGQVNQPQHF	TGTGCCAGCAGCTACGGACAGGTCAATCAGCCCCAGCATTTT
.	.	TRBJ2-1	TRBV28	CASSPHIGSSSYNEQFF	TGTGCCAGCAGTCCCCATATAGGGTCGAGCTCCTACAATGAGCAGTTCTTC
many	.	TRBJ1-1	TRBV11-3	CASSLGQRNTEAFF	TGTGCCAGCAGCTTAGGCCAGAGGAACACTGAAGCTTTCTTT
few	.	TRBJ2-2	TRBV5-1	CASSPIGRTGELFF	TGCGCCAGCAGCCCGATAGGACGGACCGGGGAGCTGTTTTTT
many	.	TRBJ1-1	TRBV14	CASSQAYGQNTEAFF	TGTGCCAGCAGCCAAGCTTATGGACAGAACACTGAAGCTTTCTTT
few	TRBD2	TRBJ2-5	TRBV7-2	CASSPGGGGLETQYF	TGTGCCAGCAGCCCCGGCGGGGGGGGGTTAGAGACCCAGTACTTC
.	TRBD2	TRBJ2-7	TRBV6-6	CASSYSSAGAYEQYF	TGTGCCAGCAGTTACTCGTCCGCGGGAGCGTACGAGCAGTACTTC
many	TRBD1	TRBJ2-1	TRBV11-2	CASSTTGGAGNEQFF	TGTGCCAGCAGCACCACAGGGGGCGCGGGAAATGAGCAGTTCTTC
.	.	TRBJ1-2	TRBV4-1	CASSPRLNFNYGYTF	TGCGCCAGCAGCCCGCGGCTAAACTTTAACTATGGCTACACCTTC
many	TRBD2	TRBJ2-2	TRBV30	CAWRSGLLTGELFF	TGTGCCTGGAGATCGGGACTACTCACCGGGGAGCTGTTTTTT
many	TRBD1	TRBJ1-1	TRBV27	CASSRRTGQVGTEAFF	TGTGCCAGCAGTCGGAGGACAGGTCAGGTCGGCACTGAAGCTTTCTTT
many	.	TRBJ1-1	TRBV27	CASSRRVLNTEAFF	TGTGCCAGCAGTAGAAGGGTTTTGAACACTGAAGCTTTCTTT
many	.	TRBJ2-2	TRBV5-1	CASSSTYRQATGELFF	TGCGCCAGCAGCTCCACCTACAGACAGGCCACCGGGGAGCTGTTTTTT
many	TRBD1	TRBJ1-2	TRBV11-2	CASSLTGQGPPRYGYTF	TGTGCCAGCAGCTTAACCGGACAGGGGCCTCCTCGCTATGGCTACACCTTC